Listed below are T cell receptor beta chains from one sample, sequenced in a study of cytomegalovirus exposure and HLA in healthy donors. Profiled with immunoSEQ multiplex PCR; TCRdb holds only in-frame clones, not every one. The table includes 130,000 to 150,000 clones, roughly 75% detected once. The sequenced sample was PBMCs. The source is a man in his forties or fifties in good health and CMV-seropositive. Each CDR3 is given with its conserved first and last residue. For some rows the clone size is stated as once, few or many, or as a class when expanded; others skip it.

cdr3_aa j_call v_call clone_size
CASSLGLRTRLASDEQYF TRBJ2-7 TRBV5-1 few
CASSYRRTEKLTEAFF TRBJ1-1 TRBV6-6 once
CAWSHTGGDQPQHF TRBJ1-5 TRBV30 .
CASSQDRGSNQPQHF TRBJ1-5 TRBV7-8 .
CSVEGGTDTQYF TRBJ2-3 TRBV29-1 .
CASSSFRTGGTTEAFF TRBJ1-1 TRBV7-9 .
CASSQDLRGNTEAFF TRBJ1-1 TRBV4-1 .
CASSLGTLNTGELFF TRBJ2-2 TRBV5-1 few
CASSSRDRVSGANVLTF TRBJ2-6 TRBV19 .
CASIEQGYGNEQFF TRBJ2-1 TRBV28 .
CASSRAGSNEKLFF TRBJ1-4 TRBV18 .
CASSWDSTNYEQYF TRBJ2-7 TRBV9 once
CASSLAGEGNIQYF TRBJ2-4 TRBV5-8 .
CASSLGQSNQPQHF TRBJ1-5 TRBV18 .
CASSLVGGEGTEAFF TRBJ1-1 TRBV5-1 .
CATQRGSYEQYF TRBJ2-7 TRBV28 .
CSLIQGAEAFF TRBJ1-1 TRBV20-1 .
CASSEAQGSNTEAFF TRBJ1-1 TRBV2 .
CASSMWSEDTDTQYF TRBJ2-3 TRBV19 .
CASTFFPQGGYGYTF TRBJ1-2 TRBV5-5 .
CASSSLGRTGGRNYGYTF TRBJ1-2 TRBV5-1 .
CASQVTANTGELFF TRBJ2-2 TRBV7-9 few
CASSFQNGLRGKTEAFF TRBJ1-1 TRBV7-2 .
CASSWTGGTEAFF TRBJ1-1 TRBV5-6 .
CASSRPGVNQPQHF TRBJ1-5 TRBV6-6 .
CASSQDSFRESSYNEQFF TRBJ2-1 TRBV4-3 .
CASSLRVSGVPPYEQYF . TRBV5-1 .
CASSLAGGRYTEAFF TRBJ1-1 TRBV7-2 .
CASSLVGGARNSDNSPLHF TRBJ1-6 TRBV5-1 .
CASAGGTATQYF TRBJ2-3 TRBV4-1 .
CASSPPTGGDGYTF TRBJ1-2 TRBV28 few
CASSLGRGNTEAFF TRBJ1-1 TRBV5-1 .
CASSSTGYEQYF TRBJ2-7 TRBV5-1 .
CAWRLQGGVHQPQHF TRBJ1-5 TRBV30 few
CASSVVPGNTIYF TRBJ1-3 TRBV9 few
CASSRKGQGAYEQYF TRBJ2-7 TRBV5-6 .
CASSLSGGETQYF TRBJ2-5 TRBV13 .
CASSQGWAADTQYF TRBJ2-3 TRBV2 .
CASSGDRIYEQYF TRBJ2-7 TRBV2 .
CASSKEVRRTDVSTREAFF TRBJ1-1 TRBV21-1 .
CASSLHMNTEAFF TRBJ1-1 TRBV7-2 .
CASSEAQNTEAFF TRBJ1-1 TRBV10-2 .